This paragraph reports one T cell receptor beta chain. This record comes from a study of shared T cell receptors in the human thymus. V was pared by 4 bases and J by 9 bases, with 9 bases between. The CDR3 sequence is 11 residues long. Germline V gene data show CDR1 as MDHEN and CDR2 as SYDVKM. TCRdb keeps only in-frame clones here, not all; method: immunoSEQ multiplex PCR. The sample lists approximately 760,000 clones, approximately 85% occurring once. The same data also went into a second study, on human thymus T cells. From that paper: Congenital heart defects were the reason for the corrective surgery that the donors, healthy Finnish infants, were having. Thymic TCR repertoires of unrelated people reportedly overlapped highly.

The origin of this receptor is a girl under three years old with a congenital heart defect. This sequence joins TRBV28 and TRBJ1-2; D is unclear. The sequenced sample consisted of thymocytes. The CDR3 spells CASSSFLRYTF. CDR3 nucleotide sequence: TGTGCCAGCAGTTCTTTTCTTCGCTACACCTTC.